The clone carrying this T cell receptor (beta chain) was observed once. The data belong to a study of blood T cell repertoires in COVID-19. At the level of the study: Whether acute or convalescent, the COVID-19 samples came from the United States, Italy and Spain. The analysed material was cDNA or gDNA that came from T cells, B-cell-depleted T cells, or PBMCs.

In the original processing: By means of reference gene primer amplification, nucleated cell counts were estimated. Profiled with immunoSEQ multiplex PCR; TCRdb holds only in-frame clones, not every one. V, J and clone size are those of that table, while D and trimming were read from the DNA. The sample holds roughly 250,000 clones, about 88% seen once. Sample: peripheral blood. This clonotype originated in a woman in her forties who had recovered from COVID-19.

CDR3 nucleotide sequence: TGTGCCAGCAGTTACTCGAGGGGGTTTAATACTGAAGCTTTCTTT. It specifies CASSYSRGFNTEAFF. This rearrangement joins TRBV6-5 to TRBJ1-1; possibly TRBD1 for D (6 bases). Germline V gene data show CDR1 as MNHEY and CDR2 as SVGAGI. CDR3 length: 15 amino acids. V lost 0 bases and J lost 5, with 13 bases in between.